This T cell receptor beta chain was observed in a study of OX40 agonist ivuxolimab in advanced cancers. Germline V gives CDR1 SGHTA, CDR2 FQGTGA. V lost 1 base and J lost 6, with 11 bases in between. This CDR3 has 14 amino acids. Overall study results and limits: No determination was made of the antigen specificity of the expanded peripheral T cells.

Comment on this clone: Antigen: not known.

Patients with autoimmune history or systemic immunosuppression were excluded. Measured with immunoSEQ multiplex PCR; TCRdb has only the in-frame clones, and not every one. The profile shows 75,000 to 95,000 clones, approximately 90% of them singletons. The chain combines TRBV7-3 with TRBJ2-3, with D perhaps matching TRBD2 (6 bases). Sequencing was performed on CD4+ or CD8+ T cells sorted from blood, taken in a trial of the OX40 agonist ivuxolimab. The sequence was collected from an adult with an advanced solid tumor such as melanoma, head and neck, liver or kidney cancer. CDR3 protein: CASSLRDFADTQYF. CDR3 DNA sequence: TGTGCCAGCAGCTTAAGGGACTTCGCGGATACGCAGTATTTT.